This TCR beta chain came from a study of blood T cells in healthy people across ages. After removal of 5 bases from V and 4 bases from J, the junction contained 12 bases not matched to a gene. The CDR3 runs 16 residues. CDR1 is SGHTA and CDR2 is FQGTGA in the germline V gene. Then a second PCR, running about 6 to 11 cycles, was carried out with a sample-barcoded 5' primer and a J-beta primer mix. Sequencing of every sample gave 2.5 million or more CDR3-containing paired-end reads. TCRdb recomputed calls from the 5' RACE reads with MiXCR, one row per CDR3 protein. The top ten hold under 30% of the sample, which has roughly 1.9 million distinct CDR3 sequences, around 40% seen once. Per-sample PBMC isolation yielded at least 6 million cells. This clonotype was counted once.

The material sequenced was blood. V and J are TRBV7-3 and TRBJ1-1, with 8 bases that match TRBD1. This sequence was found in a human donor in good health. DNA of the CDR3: TGTGCCAGCAGCCCCGACAGGGGAGGAAAAGGCACTGAAGCTTTCTTT. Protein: CASSPDRGGKGTEAFF.